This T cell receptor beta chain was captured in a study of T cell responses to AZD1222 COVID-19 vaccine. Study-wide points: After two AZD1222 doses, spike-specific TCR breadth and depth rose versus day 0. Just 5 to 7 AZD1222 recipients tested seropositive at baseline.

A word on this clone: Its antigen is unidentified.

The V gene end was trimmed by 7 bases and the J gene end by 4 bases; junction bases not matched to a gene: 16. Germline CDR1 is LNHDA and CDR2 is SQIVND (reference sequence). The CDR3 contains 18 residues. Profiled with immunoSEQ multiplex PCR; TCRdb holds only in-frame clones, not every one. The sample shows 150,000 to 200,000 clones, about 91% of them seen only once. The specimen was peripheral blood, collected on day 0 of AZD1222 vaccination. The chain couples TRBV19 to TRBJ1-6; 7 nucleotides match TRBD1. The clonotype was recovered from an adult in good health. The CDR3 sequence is CASTEAPGQAGYNSPLHF. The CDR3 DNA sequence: TGTGCCAGTACGGAGGCCCCAGGACAGGCGGGATATAATTCACCCCTCCACTTT.